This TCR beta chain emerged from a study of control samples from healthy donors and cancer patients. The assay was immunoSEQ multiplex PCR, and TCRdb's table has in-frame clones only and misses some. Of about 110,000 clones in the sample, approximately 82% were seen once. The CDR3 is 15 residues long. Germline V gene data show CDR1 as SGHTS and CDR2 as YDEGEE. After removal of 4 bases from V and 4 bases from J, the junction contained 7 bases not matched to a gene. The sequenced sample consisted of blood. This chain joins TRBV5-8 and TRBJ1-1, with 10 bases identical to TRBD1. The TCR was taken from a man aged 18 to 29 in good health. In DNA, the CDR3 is TGTGCCAGCAGCCCGAGGACAGGGGGATTCACTGAAGCTTTCTTT. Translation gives CASSPRTGGFTEAFF. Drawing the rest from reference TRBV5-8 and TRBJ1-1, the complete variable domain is EAGVTQSPTHLIKTRGQQATLRCSPISGHTSVYWYQQALGLGLQFLLWYDEGEERNRGNFPPRFSGRQFPNYSSELNVNALELEDSALYLCASSPRTGGFTEAFFGQGTRLTVV.